This passage covers 9 T cell receptor beta chains from one sample sequenced in a study of CD4+ T cells in melanoma. Sequencing was performed with immunoSEQ multiplex PCR; in TCRdb, only in-frame clones are kept and a portion is missing. The sample shows 90,000 to 130,000 clones, about 90% of them seen only once. Sequenced sample: peripheral blood. The receptors were sampled from a human donor with melanoma.

This chain uses TRBV10-2 with TRBJ2-4; D remains ambiguous. The germline CDR1 and CDR2 sequences are WSHSY and SAAADI. Trimming cost V 2 bases and J 0 bases, with 5 bases left between them. The CDR3 consists of 14 residues. The CDR3 spells CASSERKAKNIQYF. The CDR3 DNA is TGCGCCAGCAGTGAGAGAAAAGCCAAAAACATTCAGTACTTC.

V usage is TRBV9 and J usage is TRBJ2-7, with 7 bases matching TRBD1. CDR3 length: 14 residues. J was trimmed by 8 bases and V by 0 bases; bases with no gene match: 8. Germline loops: CDR1 SGDLS, CDR2 YYNGEE. CDR3 nucleotide sequence: TGTGCCAGCAGCGTAGGGGACAGCCGGGGCAAGCAGTACTTC. Protein: CASSVGDSRGKQYF. Based on the CDR3 plus reference TRBV9 and TRBJ2-7, the full variable domain is DSGVTQTPKHLITATGQRVTLRCSPRSGDLSVYWYQQSLDQGLQFLIQYYNGEERAKGNILERFSAQQFPDLHSELNLSSLELGDSALYFCASSVGDSRGKQYFGPGTRLTVT.

The J gene is TRBJ2-5, the V gene TRBV27; 8 positions agree with TRBD2. Looked up from germline, CDR1 is MNHEY and CDR2 is SMNVEV (reference sequence). The CDR3 is 14 residues long. J was trimmed by 9 bases and V by 2 bases; bases with no gene match: 8. The CDR3 spells CASSLNYPGGAQYF. The CDR3 bases are TGTGCCAGCAGTTTAAACTACCCGGGAGGGGCCCAGTACTTC.

The chain is built from TRBV4-1 and TRBJ2-1; 9 bases are shared with TRBD2. The CDR3 sequence is 17 residues long. J was trimmed by 4 bases and V by 0 bases; bases with no gene match: 7. The V gene's germline CDR1 is MGHRA and CDR2 YSYEKL. CDR3 region: CASSQDGSGGGYNEQFF. CDR3 nucleotide sequence: TGCGCCAGCAGCCAAGACGGTAGCGGGGGAGGTTACAATGAGCAGTTCTTC.

The chain carries TRBV18 and TRBJ2-5; weak D call: TRBD1 (6 bases). The CDR3 is 15 amino acids. V lost 2 bases, J lost 3 bases, and 13 bases lay in between. Germline CDR1 KGHSH, CDR2 LQKENI. The CDR3 here is CASSPIAGAKETQYF. The CDR3 coding sequence is TGTGCCAGCTCACCAATCGCAGGGGCTAAAGAGACCCAGTACTTC.

This chain links TRBV7-9 with TRBJ1-2, with a tentative D call TRBD1 (6 bases). V shed 2 bases and J shed 2 bases, with 9 bases lying between them. Germline V gene data show CDR1 as SEHNR and CDR2 as FQNEAQ (reference sequence). The CDR3 length is 14 residues. CDR3 residues: CASSLTGINYGYTF. The CDR3 nucleotides read TGTGCCAGCAGCTTAACAGGGATAAACTATGGCTACACCTTC.

The genes are TRBV10-3 and TRBJ1-5, with 12 bases lining up with TRBD1. This CDR3 has 17 amino acids. Losses at the gene ends were 6 bases for V and 0 bases for J; bases not matched to a gene: 6. The germline gives CDR1 ENHRY, CDR2 SYGVKD. CDR3 residues: CAISRGQGADSNQPQHF. The CDR3 DNA is TGTGCCATCAGCCGGGGACAGGGGGCGGATAGCAATCAGCCCCAGCATTTT.

The rearrangement joins TRBV11-2 to TRBJ2-5; 16 bases agree with TRBD2. Per the germline V gene, CDR1 is SGHAT and CDR2 is FQNNGV. V lost 6 bases to trimming and J lost 5 bases; unmatched junction nucleotides: 9. The CDR3 runs 17 residues. The CDR3 sequence: CASSPGTSGGAFETQYF. CDR3 DNA: TGTGCCAGCAGTCCGGGGACTAGCGGGGGGGCCTTCGAGACCCAGTACTTC.

In this sample, this clone turned up a few times. V gene TRBV19 combines with J gene TRBJ1-6; D ambiguous. Germline lookup yields CDR1 LNHDA and CDR2 SQIVND (reference sequence). The V end lost 3 bases, the J end lost 7 bases, and 10 bases lay between the germline ends. The CDR3 is made up of 14 amino acids. The DNA of the CDR3 is TGTGCCAGTAGTATCCGGGAGCTAAATTCACCCCTCCACTTT. Its translation: CASSIRELNSPLHF.